This T cell receptor (beta chain) was obtained from a study of T cell changes during pregnancy in multiple sclerosis. Generated by immunoSEQ multiplex PCR, the TCRdb table keeps only in-frame clones and is missing some. The top ten clones hold over 1.3% of a sample with some 68,000 clones, around 90% of them seen once. The V and J ends lost 10 bases and 4 bases, in that order; junction bases with no gene match: 8. CDR3 length: 14 residues. Germline lookup yields CDR1 SGHTA and CDR2 FQGNSA. This TCR was sampled from a female donor in good health, enrolled as a control in a pregnancy study. The chain joins TRBV7-2 to TRBJ2-2; 8 bases align to TRBD2. The sample here was peripheral blood, taken in the second trimester of pregnancy. As DNA, the CDR3 is TGTGCCAAGGGCAGCGGGAGCCCCACCGGGGAGCTGTTTTTT. Its translation is CAKGSGSPTGELFF.